This T cell receptor beta chain was retrieved from a study of T cells of healthy individuals. TCRdb recomputed calls from the 5' RACE reads with MiXCR, one row per CDR3 protein. The data contain 90,000 to 100,000 distinct CDR3 sequences, 15% to 20% of them seen just once; the ten biggest clones take up approximately 6%. The length of the CDR3 is 12 residues. Looked up from germline, CDR1 is MNHEY and CDR2 is SMNVEV (reference sequence). J gave up 14 bases and V 6 bases, and 10 bases lay outside the gene matches. This receptor was obtained from a human donor in good health. This rearrangement joins TRBV27 to TRBJ2-1; 7 bases are a match to TRBD1. The DNA of the CDR3 is TGTGCCAGCAGGGGACAGAGCTTACAGGAGTTCTTC. Protein product: CASRGQSLQEFF.